These 27 T cell receptor beta chains were sequenced from one sample in a study of neurological immune-mediated disorders. Using its own MiXCR run on the 5' RACE reads, TCRdb lists one record per CDR3 protein. The repertoire has 25,000 to 35,000 distinct CDR3 sequences, 3.3% of them found once; the top ten carry 7%. Sequencing was carried out using PBMCs. The receptors derive from a woman younger than 45 with multiple sclerosis.

A note on this clonotype: This may come from a read error, since a much larger clone is one base off. The chain carries TRBV12-3 or TRBV12-4 and TRBJ2-7; D remains ambiguous. CDR3 size: 13 residues. Trimming removed 8 bases from V and 7 bases from J, with 18 bases in between. The CDR3 region has the DNA TGTGCCAGCGGAGTCTCTTGGGTTACTGAGCAGTACTTC. It specifies CASGVSWVTEQYF.

In this sample, this clonotype turned up many times. The V and J genes are TRBV20-1 and TRBJ1-1; 11 positions match TRBD1. The CDR3 runs 16 residues. V lost 0 bases and J lost 1; bases outside the gene matches: 4. The germline CDR1 and CDR2 sequences are DFQATT and SNEGSKA (reference sequence). As DNA, the CDR3 is TGCAGTGCTAGAGATTGGGGGACAGGGGGGAACACTGAAGCTTTCTTT. It encodes CSARDWGTGGNTEAFF.

At least ten counts were recorded for this clonotype. The chain uses TRBV7-9 and TRBJ1-3; D gene ambiguous. The ends were cut back, 5 bases at V and 4 bases at J, with 9 bases in the middle. The CDR3 covers 13 residues. Germline-derived CDR1 and CDR2 are SEHNR and FQNEAQ (reference sequence). In DNA form, the CDR3 reads TGTGCCAGCAGCCCGACAACGGGAAACACCATATATTTT. Residues: CASSPTTGNTIYF.

This clonotype was seen repeatedly, ten times or more. The chain combines TRBV28 with TRBJ1-1; D is perhaps TRBD1 (5 bases). The CDR3 spans 15 residues. V was trimmed by 7 bases and J by 1 base, leaving 16 bases between them. Germline-derived CDR1 and CDR2 are MDHEN and SYDVKM. The CDR3 region is CASKIEGPSNTEAFF. The DNA for the CDR3 is TGTGCCAGCAAGATTGAGGGGCCCTCGAACACTGAAGCTTTCTTT.

This clonotype was recorded many times. The J gene is TRBJ2-5, the V gene TRBV4-2, with D possibly being TRBD2 (6 bases). The CDR3 covers 16 residues. Germline V gene sequence: CDR1 LGHNA, CDR2 YNFKEQ. Trimming removed 1 base at V and 3 bases at J, with 15 bases between. The chain's CDR3 is CASSQGSSAPEETQYF. The CDR3 bases are TGTGCCAGCAGCCAAGGGTCTAGCGCGCCAGAAGAGACCCAGTACTTC.

Ten or more counts support this clonotype. The chain recombines TRBV12-3 or TRBV12-4 with TRBJ2-7; TRBD1 or TRBD2 may be the D gene (6 bases each). Trimming pared 5 bases from V and 7 bases from J, leaving 18 bases between. The CDR3 has 14 residues. CDR3 nucleotides: TGTGCCAGCAGTCTCCCCGGGGGCTCTGGGGAGCAGTACTTC. Residues: CASSLPGGSGEQYF.

V gene TRBV6-2 or TRBV6-3 combines with J gene TRBJ2-7; 8 positions match TRBD1. Germline trimming cut 4 bases from V and 4 bases from J; bases unmatched to any gene: 12. The CDR3 consists of 16 residues. The germline V gene encodes CDR1 MNHEY and CDR2 SVGEGT. Written as DNA, the CDR3 is TGTGCCAGCAGTTTCGGGTCAGACAGGGGTACTTACGAGCAGTACTTC. Translated, it gives CASSFGSDRGTYEQYF.

This clonotype was counted only a few times. At one end the junction does not follow the germline gene, possibly because of a read error. The rearrangement uses TRBV5-1 and TRBJ1-6; the match to TRBD1 covers 9 bases. Looked up from germline, CDR1 is SGHRS and CDR2 is YFSETQ. There are 15 residues in the CDR3. Here the CDR3 reads CASSLPGQGDSPLNF. Written as DNA, the CDR3 is TGCGCCAGCAGCCTGCCGGGACAGGGCGACTCACCCCTCAACTTT.

The count of this clonotype is one. This sequence may be a read error, since a much larger clone differs from it by one base. The CDR3 does not close with the conserved phenylalanine or tryptophan, likely indicating a read error. This chain connects TRBV6-5 to TRBJ2-7; 7 nucleotides agree with TRBD2. The CDR3 length is 12 residues. CDR1 is MNHEY and CDR2 is SVGAGI in the germline V gene. J lost 6 bases, V lost 5 bases, and 4 bases had no gene match. CDR3 loop: CASSKTSAEQYL. The CDR3 nucleotides read TGTGCCAGCAGTAAAACTAGCGCCGAGCAGTACTTA.

At least ten counts were recorded for this clonotype. V usage is TRBV20-1 and J usage is TRBJ1-4; 7 positions agree with TRBD1. CDR3 length: 13 residues. After removal of 3 bases from V and 4 bases from J, the junction contained 2 bases not matched to a gene. Germline V gives CDR1 DFQATT, CDR2 SNEGSKA (reference sequence). In DNA form, the CDR3 reads TGCAGTGCTAGTCGGGACAGTAATGAAAAACTGTTTTTT. Translated, it gives CSASRDSNEKLFF.

Notes on this clonotype: It is likely a read error, because the conserved phenylalanine at the end of the CDR3 is missing. The CDR3 region has the DNA TGTGCCAGCTCACCAGGGGTCTCTGGGGCCAACGTCCTGACTAAC. Translating gives CASSPGVSGANVLTN. The V and J genes are TRBV18 and TRBJ2-6; D is unresolved. This CDR3 comprises 15 residues. The germline V and J ends were trimmed by 2 bases and 0 bases, with 5 bases remaining between them. From germline, CDR1 is KGHSH and CDR2 LQKENI.

There are many counts of this clonotype. This chain uses TRBV5-1 with TRBJ2-6; D is ambiguous. Germline V gives CDR1 SGHRS, CDR2 YFSETQ. This CDR3 is 15 amino acids long. V shed 6 bases and J shed 1 base, with 11 bases lying between them. CDR3 in DNA: TGCGCCAGCACCCTGTTGGTTTCTGGGGCCAACGTCCTGACTTTC. Its protein product is CASTLLVSGANVLTF.

There are many counts of this clonotype. The gene calls are TRBV5-1 and TRBJ2-7; D ambiguous. Trimming pared 4 bases from V and 2 bases from J, leaving 10 bases between. Germline V gene data show CDR1 as SGHRS and CDR2 as YFSETQ. The CDR3 length is 13 residues. The DNA for the CDR3 is TGCGCCAGCAGCCACGGTTCTCCCTACGAGCAGTACTTC. Its protein is CASSHGSPYEQYF.

This clonotype was found many times. The genes are TRBV12-3 or TRBV12-4 and TRBJ2-1; no clear D gene. The CDR3 consists of 14 residues. The V gene lost 6 bases and the J gene lost 2 bases, with 11 bases spanning the gap. The CDR3 here is CASRPAGTYNEQFF. CDR3 nucleotides: TGTGCCAGCAGGCCCGCCGGTACCTACAATGAGCAGTTCTTC.

In its sample, this clonotype was seen many times. The rearrangement joins TRBV7-8 to TRBJ2-1; D might be TRBD2 (6 bases). The CDR3 consists of 14 residues. With 2 bases removed from V and 10 bases from J, the gap between germline ends came to 15 bases. CDR1 is SGHVS and CDR2 is FQNEAQ in the germline V gene. In DNA form, the CDR3 reads TGTGCCAGCAGCTTATCCGGGGCCCGGGGGGAGCAGTTCTTC. This codes for CASSLSGARGEQFF. Combining the CDR3 with reference TRBV7-8 and TRBJ2-1 gives the whole variable domain GAGVSQSPRYKVAKRGQDVALRCDPISGHVSLFWYQQALGQGPEFLTYFQNEAQLDKSGLPSDRFFAERPEGSVSTLKIQRTQQEDSAVYLCASSLSGARGEQFFGPGTRLTVL.

To note about this clonotype: With a much larger clone just one base away, this may be a read error. The rearrangement uses TRBV20-1 and TRBJ2-7; D is possibly TRBD2 (5 bases). Germline CDR1 DFQATT, CDR2 SNEGSKA (reference sequence). Trimming shortened V by 6 bases and J by 2 bases, and 11 bases separated the two germline ends. This CDR3 comprises 12 residues. The CDR3 is CSASGKAYEQYF. Here the CDR3 DNA reads TGCAGTGCGTCGGGAAAGGCCTACGAGCAGTACTTC.

Many counts were recorded for this clonotype. CDR3 region: CSVNWDRQKTQYF. CDR3 bases: TGCAGTGTCAATTGGGACAGACAAAAGACCCAGTACTTC. This chain uses TRBV20-1 with TRBJ2-5, with 7 bases lining up with TRBD1. V trimming: 7 bases; J trimming: 6 bases; junction bases outside the gene matches: 11. CDR3 size: 13 residues. Germline loops: CDR1 DFQATT, CDR2 SNEGSKA (reference sequence).

This clonotype occurred many times. The chain combines TRBV28 with TRBJ2-7, with D possibly matching TRBD2 (6 bases). The CDR3 consists of 14 residues. The germline V gene has CDR1 MDHEN and CDR2 SYDVKM. V lost 2 bases and J lost 3, with 11 bases in between. CDR3 sequence (DNA): TGTGCCAGCAGTTTAGCGGGACGATACTACGAGCAGTACTTC. Translated: CASSLAGRYYEQYF.

This clonotype was counted many times. The rearrangement uses TRBV11-2 and TRBJ1-5; D uncertain. CDR1 SGHAT and CDR2 FQNNGV come from the germline V gene. Trimming cost V 5 bases and J 4 bases, with 12 bases left between them. The CDR3 covers 14 residues. The CDR3 DNA is TGTGCCAGCAGCCCAGGACGGATTAATCAGCCCCAGCATTTT. Translated: CASSPGRINQPQHF.

The sample holds many counts of this clonotype. The CDR3 loop is CASSLEQNTEAFF. For the CDR3, the DNA is TGCGCCAGCAGCTTGGAACAAAACACTGAAGCTTTCTTT. This chain connects TRBV5-1 to TRBJ1-1; D is ambiguous. Trimming took 0 bases from V and 2 from J, leaving 5 bases between them. Germline loops: CDR1 SGHRS, CDR2 YFSETQ. The CDR3 contains 13 residues. Complete variable domain (other parts from reference TRBV5-1 and TRBJ1-1): KAGVTQTPRYLIKTRGQQVTLSCSPISGHRSVSWYQQTPGQGLQFLFEYFSETQRNKGNFPGRFSGRQFSNSRSEMNVSTLELGDSALYLCASSLEQNTEAFFGQGTRLTVV.

There are many counts of this clonotype. The chain couples TRBV20-1 to TRBJ2-3; perhaps TRBD2 as D (5 bases). The CDR3 runs 15 residues. Germline CDR1 and CDR2: DFQATT and SNEGSKA (reference sequence). The germline V and J ends were trimmed by 2 bases and 4 bases, with 16 bases remaining between them. The CDR3 reads CSARSGASRADTQYF. CDR3 nucleotide sequence: TGCAGTGCTAGATCGGGCGCTAGCCGCGCAGATACGCAGTATTTT.

In this sample, this clonotype turned up many times. CDR3 DNA sequence: TGTGCCAGCAGCTTATGGGCGGATGAGCAGTTCTTC. It translates to CASSLWADEQFF. The chain recombines TRBV7-8 with TRBJ2-1; D is unclear. This CDR3 has 12 amino acids. The V end was cut by 2 bases, the J end by 8 bases, with 7 bases between. Germline CDR1 is SGHVS and CDR2 is FQNEAQ. Combining the CDR3 with reference TRBV7-8 and TRBJ2-1 gives the whole variable domain GAGVSQSPRYKVAKRGQDVALRCDPISGHVSLFWYQQALGQGPEFLTYFQNEAQLDKSGLPSDRFFAERPEGSVSTLKIQRTQQEDSAVYLCASSLWADEQFFGPGTRLTVL.

This clonotype came up many times. The V call is TRBV20-1, the J call TRBJ2-3, with 8 nucleotides matching TRBD2. Germline lookup yields CDR1 DFQATT and CDR2 SNEGSKA (reference sequence). The CDR3 is 14 amino acids. J was trimmed by 5 bases and V by 6 bases; bases with no gene match: 10. CDR3 sequence: CSASFGGGLDTQYF. CDR3 coding DNA: TGCAGTGCCTCTTTCGGGGGGGGTCTAGATACGCAGTATTTT.

This clonotype was observed many times. The chain joins TRBV5-1 to TRBJ2-1; D perhaps matches TRBD1 (6 bases). Germline V gives CDR1 SGHRS, CDR2 YFSETQ. The germline V and J ends were trimmed by 3 bases and 7 bases, with 17 bases remaining between them. There are 15 residues in the CDR3. Here the CDR3 reads CASSSRVGQGNEQFF. For the CDR3, the DNA is TGCGCCAGCAGCTCGCGGGTGGGACAAGGAAATGAGCAGTTCTTC. Complete variable domain (other parts from reference TRBV5-1 and TRBJ2-1): KAGVTQTPRYLIKTRGQQVTLSCSPISGHRSVSWYQQTPGQGLQFLFEYFSETQRNKGNFPGRFSGRQFSNSRSEMNVSTLELGDSALYLCASSSRVGQGNEQFFGPGTRLTVL.

This clonotype came up many times. DNA for the CDR3: TGTGCCAGCAGCCCCGTCGCGGGAGCCTTTAATGAAAAACTGTTTTTT. Translation: CASSPVAGAFNEKLFF. The chain joins TRBV16 to TRBJ1-4; D is unresolved. V lost 4 bases and J 4 bases, leaving 16 bases between the germline ends. CDR1 is KGHSY and CDR2 is FQNENV in the germline V gene. This CDR3 region has 16 residues.

CDR3 sequence: CSARDPPGTGEETQYF. CDR3 DNA: TGCAGTGCTAGAGATCCCCCCGGGACAGGGGAAGAGACCCAGTACTTC. This chain links TRBV20-1 with TRBJ2-5; TRBD1 agrees at 10 bases. Germline-derived CDR1 and CDR2 are DFQATT and SNEGSKA (reference sequence). The CDR3 runs to 16 residues. V shed 0 bases and J 3 bases; nucleotides not matched to a gene: 7.

The gene calls are TRBV5-1 and TRBJ2-3; D possibly uses TRBD1 or TRBD2 (5 bases each). The CDR3 loop spans 13 amino acids. Trimming pared 4 bases from V and 4 bases from J, leaving 10 bases between. Germline-derived CDR1 and CDR2 are SGHRS and YFSETQ. CDR3 protein: CASSSQGADTQYF. In DNA form, the CDR3 reads TGCGCCAGCAGCAGTCAGGGAGCAGATACGCAGTATTTT.